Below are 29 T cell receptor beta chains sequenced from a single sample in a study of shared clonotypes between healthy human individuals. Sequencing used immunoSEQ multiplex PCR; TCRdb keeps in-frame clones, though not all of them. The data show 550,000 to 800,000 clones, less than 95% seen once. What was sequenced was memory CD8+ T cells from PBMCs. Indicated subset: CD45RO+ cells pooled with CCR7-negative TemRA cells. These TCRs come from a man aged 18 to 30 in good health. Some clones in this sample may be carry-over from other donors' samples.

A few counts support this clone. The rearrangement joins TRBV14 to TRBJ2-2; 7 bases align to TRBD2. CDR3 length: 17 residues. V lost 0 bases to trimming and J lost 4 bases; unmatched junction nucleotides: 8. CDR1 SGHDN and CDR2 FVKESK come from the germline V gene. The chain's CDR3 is CASSQDPRRESTGELFF. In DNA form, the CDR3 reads TGTGCCAGCAGCCAAGATCCCCGGCGGGAGAGCACCGGGGAGCTGTTTTTT.

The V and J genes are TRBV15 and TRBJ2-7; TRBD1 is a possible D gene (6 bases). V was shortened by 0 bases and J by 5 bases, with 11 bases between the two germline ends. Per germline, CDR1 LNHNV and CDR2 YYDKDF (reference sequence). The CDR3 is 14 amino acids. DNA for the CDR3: TGTGCCACCAGCAGAGATGCAGGGGACCACGAGCAGTACTTC. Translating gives CATSRDAGDHEQYF. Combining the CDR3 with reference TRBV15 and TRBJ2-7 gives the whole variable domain DAMVIQNPRYQVTQFGKPVTLSCSQTLNHNVMYWYQQKSSQAPKLLFHYYDKDFNNEADTPDNFQSRRPNTSFCFLDIRSPGLGDTAMYLCATSRDAGDHEQYFGPGTRLTVT.

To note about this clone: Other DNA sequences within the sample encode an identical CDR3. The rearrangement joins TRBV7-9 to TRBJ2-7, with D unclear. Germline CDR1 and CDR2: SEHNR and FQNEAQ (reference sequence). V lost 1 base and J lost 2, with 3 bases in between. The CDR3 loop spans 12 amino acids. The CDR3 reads CASSLVPYEQYF. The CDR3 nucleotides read TGTGCCAGCAGCTTAGTGCCCTACGAGCAGTACTTC.

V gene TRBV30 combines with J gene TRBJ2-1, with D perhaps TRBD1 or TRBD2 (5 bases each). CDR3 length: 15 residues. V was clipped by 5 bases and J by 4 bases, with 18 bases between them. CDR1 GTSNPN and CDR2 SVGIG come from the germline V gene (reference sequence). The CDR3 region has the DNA TGTGCCTGGTCGGTCTGGGACGGAACGTACAATGAGCAGTTCTTC. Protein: CAWSVWDGTYNEQFF. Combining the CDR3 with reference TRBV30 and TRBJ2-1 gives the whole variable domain SQTIHQWPATLVQPVGSPLSLECTVEGTSNPNLYWYRQAAGRGLQLLFYSVGIGQISSEVPQNLSASRPQDRQFILSSKKLLLSDSGFYLCAWSVWDGTYNEQFFGPGTRLTVL.

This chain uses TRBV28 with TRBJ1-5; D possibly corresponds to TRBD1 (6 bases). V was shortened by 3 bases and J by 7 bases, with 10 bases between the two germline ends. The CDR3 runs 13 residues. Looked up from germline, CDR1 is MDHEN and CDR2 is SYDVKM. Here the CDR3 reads CASSFQGLQPQHF. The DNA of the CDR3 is TGTGCCAGCAGTTTTCAGGGGTTGCAGCCCCAGCATTTT. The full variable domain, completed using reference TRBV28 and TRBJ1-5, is DVKVTQSSRYLVKRTGEKVFLECVQDMDHENMFWYRQDPGLGLRLIYFSYDVKMKEKGDIPEGYSVSREKKERFSLILESASTNQTSMYLCASSFQGLQPQHFGDGTRLSIL.

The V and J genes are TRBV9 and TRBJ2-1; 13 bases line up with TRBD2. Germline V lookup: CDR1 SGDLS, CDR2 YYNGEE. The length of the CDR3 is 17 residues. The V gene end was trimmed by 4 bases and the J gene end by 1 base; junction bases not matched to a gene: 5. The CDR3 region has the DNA TGTGCCAGCAGCCGAGAGGGACTAGCGGGATCCTACAATGAGCAGTTCTTC. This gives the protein CASSREGLAGSYNEQFF.

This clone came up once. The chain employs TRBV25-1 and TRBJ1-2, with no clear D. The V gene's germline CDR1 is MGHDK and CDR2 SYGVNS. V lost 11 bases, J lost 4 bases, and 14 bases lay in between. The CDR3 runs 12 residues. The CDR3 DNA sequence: TGTGCCGGCACTCACAGCCGCTATGGCTACACCTTC. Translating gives CAGTHSRYGYTF.

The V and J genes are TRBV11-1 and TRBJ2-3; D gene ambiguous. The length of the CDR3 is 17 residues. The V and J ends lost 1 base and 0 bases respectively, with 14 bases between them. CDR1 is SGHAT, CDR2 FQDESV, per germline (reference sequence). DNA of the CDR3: TGTGCCAGCAGCTTAGGTACCGCGGTGTGGAGCACAGATACGCAGTATTTT. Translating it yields CASSLGTAVWSTDTQYF.

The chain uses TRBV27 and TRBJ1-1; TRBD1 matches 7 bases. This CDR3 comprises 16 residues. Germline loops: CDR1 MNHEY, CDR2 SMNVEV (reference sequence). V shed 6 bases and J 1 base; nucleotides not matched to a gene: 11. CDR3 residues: CASSPDRDWKNTEAFF. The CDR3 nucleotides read TGTGCCAGCAGCCCCGACAGGGATTGGAAGAACACTGAAGCTTTCTTT.

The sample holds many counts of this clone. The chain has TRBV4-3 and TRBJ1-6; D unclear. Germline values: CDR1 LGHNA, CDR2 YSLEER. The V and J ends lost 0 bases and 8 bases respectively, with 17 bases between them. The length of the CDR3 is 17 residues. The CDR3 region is CASSQDAEGLGYSPLHF. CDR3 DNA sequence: TGCGCCAGCAGCCAAGATGCTGAGGGCCTGGGGTATTCACCCCTCCACTTT.

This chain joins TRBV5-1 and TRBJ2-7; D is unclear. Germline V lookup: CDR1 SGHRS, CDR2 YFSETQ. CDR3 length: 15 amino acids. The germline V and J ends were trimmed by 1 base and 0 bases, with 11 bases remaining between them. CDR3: CASSLFLETSYEQYF. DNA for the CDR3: TGCGCCAGCAGCTTGTTCTTGGAAACCTCCTACGAGCAGTACTTC.

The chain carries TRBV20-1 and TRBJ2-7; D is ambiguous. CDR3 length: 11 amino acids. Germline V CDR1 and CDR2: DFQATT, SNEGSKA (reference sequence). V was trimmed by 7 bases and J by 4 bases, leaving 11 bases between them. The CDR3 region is CSGVRKYEQYF. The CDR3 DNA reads TGCAGTGGTGTCAGGAAATACGAGCAGTACTTC.

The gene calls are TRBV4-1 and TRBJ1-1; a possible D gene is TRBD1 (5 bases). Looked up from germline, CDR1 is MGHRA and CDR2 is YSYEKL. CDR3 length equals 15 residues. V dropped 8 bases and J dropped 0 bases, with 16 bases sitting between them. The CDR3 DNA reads TGCGCCAGCGGGGGGGAGAAGGGTTTGAACACTGAAGCTTTCTTT. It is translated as CASGGEKGLNTEAFF.

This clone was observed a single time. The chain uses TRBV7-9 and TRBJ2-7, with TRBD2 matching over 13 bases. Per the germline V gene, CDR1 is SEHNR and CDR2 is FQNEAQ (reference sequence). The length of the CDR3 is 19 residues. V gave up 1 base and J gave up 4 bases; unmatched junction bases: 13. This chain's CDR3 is CASSLDPSRTSGREYEQYF. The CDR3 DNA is TGTGCCAGCAGCTTAGACCCCTCCCGAACTAGCGGGAGGGAATACGAGCAGTACTTC.

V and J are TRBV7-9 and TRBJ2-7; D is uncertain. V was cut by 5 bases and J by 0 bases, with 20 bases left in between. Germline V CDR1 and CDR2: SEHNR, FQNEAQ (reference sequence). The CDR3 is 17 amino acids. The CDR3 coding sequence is TGTGCCAGCAGCCCTACATTTTACAGCCACCACTCCTACGAGCAGTACTTC. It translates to CASSPTFYSHHSYEQYF.

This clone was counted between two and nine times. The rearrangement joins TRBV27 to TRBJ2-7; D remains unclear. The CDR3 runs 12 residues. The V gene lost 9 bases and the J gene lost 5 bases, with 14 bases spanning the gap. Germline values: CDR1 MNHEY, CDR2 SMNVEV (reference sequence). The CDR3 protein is CASRTFFNEQYF. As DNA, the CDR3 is TGTGCCAGTCGGACCTTCTTCAACGAGCAGTACTTC.

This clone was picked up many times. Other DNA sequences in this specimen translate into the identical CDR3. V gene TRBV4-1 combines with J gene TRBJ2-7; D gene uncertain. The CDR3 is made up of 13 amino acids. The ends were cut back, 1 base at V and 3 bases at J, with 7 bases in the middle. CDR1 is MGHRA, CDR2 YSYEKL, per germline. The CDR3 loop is CASSQAVGYEQYF. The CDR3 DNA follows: TGCGCCAGCAGCCAAGCGGTTGGCTACGAGCAGTACTTC.

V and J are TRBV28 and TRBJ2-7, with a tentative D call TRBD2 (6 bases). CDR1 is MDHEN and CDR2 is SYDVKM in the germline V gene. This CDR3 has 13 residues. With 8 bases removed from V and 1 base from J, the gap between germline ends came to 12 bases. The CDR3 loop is CASENSGSYEQYF. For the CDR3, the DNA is TGTGCCAGCGAAAATAGCGGTTCCTACGAGCAGTACTTC. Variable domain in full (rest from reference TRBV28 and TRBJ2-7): DVKVTQSSRYLVKRTGEKVFLECVQDMDHENMFWYRQDPGLGLRLIYFSYDVKMKEKGDIPEGYSVSREKKERFSLILESASTNQTSMYLCASENSGSYEQYFGPGTRLTVT.

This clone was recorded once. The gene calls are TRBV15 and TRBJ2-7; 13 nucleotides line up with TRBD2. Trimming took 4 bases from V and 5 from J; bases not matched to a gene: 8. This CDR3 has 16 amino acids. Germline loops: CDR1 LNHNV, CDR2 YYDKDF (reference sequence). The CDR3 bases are TGTGCCACCAGCACCACACGACTAGCGGGAGGAGACGAGCAGTACTTC. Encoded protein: CATSTTRLAGGDEQYF. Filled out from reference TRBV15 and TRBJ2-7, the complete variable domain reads DAMVIQNPRYQVTQFGKPVTLSCSQTLNHNVMYWYQQKSSQAPKLLFHYYDKDFNNEADTPDNFQSRRPNTSFCFLDIRSPGLGDTAMYLCATSTTRLAGGDEQYFGPGTRLTVT.

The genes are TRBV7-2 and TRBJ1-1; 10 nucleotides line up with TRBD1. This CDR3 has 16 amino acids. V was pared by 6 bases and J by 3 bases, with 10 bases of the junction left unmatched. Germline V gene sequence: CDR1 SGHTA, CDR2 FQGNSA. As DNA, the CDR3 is TGTGCCAGCAGGCCTAGACAGGGGGCCGGAGACACTGAAGCTTTCTTT. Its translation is CASRPRQGAGDTEAFF.

The CDR3 reads CASSPLAGVYEQYF. In DNA form, the CDR3 reads TGTGCCAGCAGCCCACTAGCGGGAGTGTACGAGCAGTACTTC. The chain carries TRBV11-2 and TRBJ2-7, with 11 bases that match TRBD2. Germline V gene data show CDR1 as SGHAT and CDR2 as FQNNGV. The length of the CDR3 is 14 residues. The V gene end was trimmed by 5 bases and the J gene end by 4 bases; junction bases not matched to a gene: 4.

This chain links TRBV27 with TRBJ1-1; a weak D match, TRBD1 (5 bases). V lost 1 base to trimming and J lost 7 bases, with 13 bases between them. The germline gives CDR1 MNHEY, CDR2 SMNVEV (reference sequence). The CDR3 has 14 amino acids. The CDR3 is CASSLWQGQDEAFF. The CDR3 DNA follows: TGTGCCAGCAGTTTATGGCAGGGTCAAGATGAAGCTTTCTTT.

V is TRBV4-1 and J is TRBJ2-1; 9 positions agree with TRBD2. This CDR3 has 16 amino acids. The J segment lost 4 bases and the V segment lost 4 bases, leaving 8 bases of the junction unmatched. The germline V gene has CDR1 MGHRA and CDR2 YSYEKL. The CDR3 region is CASSRLLSGGYNEQFF. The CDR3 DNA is TGCGCCAGCAGCCGACTCCTTAGCGGGGGTTACAATGAGCAGTTCTTC.

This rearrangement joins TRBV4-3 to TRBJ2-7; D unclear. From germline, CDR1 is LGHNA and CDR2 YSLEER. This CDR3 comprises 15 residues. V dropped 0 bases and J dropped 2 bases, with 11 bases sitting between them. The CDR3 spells CASSQEVGGPYEQYF. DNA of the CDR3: TGCGCCAGCAGCCAAGAGGTGGGCGGCCCCTACGAGCAGTACTTC.

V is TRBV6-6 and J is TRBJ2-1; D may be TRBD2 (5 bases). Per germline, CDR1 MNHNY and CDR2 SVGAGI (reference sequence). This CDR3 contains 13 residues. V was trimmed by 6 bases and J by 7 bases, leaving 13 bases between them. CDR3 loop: CASSYLRTNEQFF. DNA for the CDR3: TGTGCCAGCAGCTACCTTAGGACTAATGAGCAGTTCTTC.

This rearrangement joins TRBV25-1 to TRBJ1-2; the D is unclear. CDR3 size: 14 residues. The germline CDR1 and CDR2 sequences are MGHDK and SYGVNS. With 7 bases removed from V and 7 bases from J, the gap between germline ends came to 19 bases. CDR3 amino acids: CASKPFDPLTGYTF. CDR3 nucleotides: TGTGCCAGCAAGCCGTTCGACCCTCTAACTGGCTACACCTTC.

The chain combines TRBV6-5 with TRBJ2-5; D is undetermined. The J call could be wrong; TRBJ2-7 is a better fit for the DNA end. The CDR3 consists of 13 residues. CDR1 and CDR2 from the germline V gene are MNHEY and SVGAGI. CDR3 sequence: CASSYSRMREQYF. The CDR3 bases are TGTGCCAGCAGTTACTCGAGAATGCGCGAGCAGTACTTC.

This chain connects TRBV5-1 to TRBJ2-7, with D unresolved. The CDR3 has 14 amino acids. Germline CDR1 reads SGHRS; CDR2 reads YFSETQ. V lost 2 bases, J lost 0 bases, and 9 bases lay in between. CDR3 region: CASSLTRSSYEQYF. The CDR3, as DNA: TGCGCCAGCAGCTTAACCAGAAGCTCCTACGAGCAGTACTTC.

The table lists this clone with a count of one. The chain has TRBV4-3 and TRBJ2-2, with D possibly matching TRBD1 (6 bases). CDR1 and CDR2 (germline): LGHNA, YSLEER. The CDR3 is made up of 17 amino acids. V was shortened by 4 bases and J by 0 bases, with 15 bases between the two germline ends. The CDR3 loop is CASSPRTGHPNTGELFF. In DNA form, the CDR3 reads TGCGCCAGCAGCCCCCGCACGGGACACCCGAACACCGGGGAGCTGTTTTTT.